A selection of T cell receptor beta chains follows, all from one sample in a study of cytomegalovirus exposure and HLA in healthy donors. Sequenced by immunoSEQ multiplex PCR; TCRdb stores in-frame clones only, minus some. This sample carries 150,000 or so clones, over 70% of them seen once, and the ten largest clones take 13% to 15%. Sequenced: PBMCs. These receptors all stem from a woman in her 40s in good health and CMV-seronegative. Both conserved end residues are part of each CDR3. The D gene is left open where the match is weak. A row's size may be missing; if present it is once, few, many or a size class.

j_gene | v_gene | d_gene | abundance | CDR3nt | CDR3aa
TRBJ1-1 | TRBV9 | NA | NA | TGTGCCAGCAGCGTAGAAAGGACACTGAACACTGAAGCTTTCTTT | CASSVERTLNTEAFF
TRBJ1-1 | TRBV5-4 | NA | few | TGTGCCAGCAGCTTGGGAGGGGGTCTGGAAGCTTTCTTT | CASSLGGGLEAFF
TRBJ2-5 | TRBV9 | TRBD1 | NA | TGTGCCAGCAGCGAAGGACAGGGGGCAAAGGAGACCCAGTACTTC | CASSEGQGAKETQYF
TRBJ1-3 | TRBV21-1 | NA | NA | TGTGCCAGCAGCGAGGAGATACAGGGTGCTGGAAACACCATATATTTT | CASSEEIQGAGNTIYF
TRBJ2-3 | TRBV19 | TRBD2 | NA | TGTGCCAGTAGTATAGATGGGGCGGGAGGCACAGATACGCAGTATTTT | CASSIDGAGGTDTQYF
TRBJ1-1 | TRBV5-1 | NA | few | TGCGCCAGCAGCTTGGGTGGGCTTGGCACTGAAGCTTTCTTT | CASSLGGLGTEAFF
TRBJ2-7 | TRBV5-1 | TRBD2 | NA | TGCGCCAGCAGCTTGACTAGCGGGGGGTTCGACTCCTACGAGCAGTACTTC | CASSLTSGGFDSYEQYF
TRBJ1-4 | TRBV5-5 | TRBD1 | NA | TGTGCCAGCAGCTTGGGAGGGGGCACAACTAATGAAAAACTGTTTTTT | CASSLGGGTTNEKLFF
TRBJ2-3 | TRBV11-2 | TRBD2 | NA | TGTGCCAGCAGCGGGGCGGGGGTATACGTTACGCAGTATTTT | CASSGAGVYVTQYF
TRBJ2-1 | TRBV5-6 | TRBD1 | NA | TGTGCCAGCAGCGGGGGACAGTTCTTCGGTGAGCAGTTCTTC | CASSGGQFFGEQFF
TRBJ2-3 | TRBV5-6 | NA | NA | TGTGCCAGCAGCTTGTGGAGAACGAACACAGATACGCAGTATTTT | CASSLWRTNTDTQYF
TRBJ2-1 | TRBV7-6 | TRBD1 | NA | TGTGCCAGCAGCTTGGGGGACAGACCAACGATCAATGAGCAGTTCTTC | CASSLGDRPTINEQFF
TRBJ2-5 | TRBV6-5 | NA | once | TGTGCCAGCAGTTATTATAGGGGAGAGACCCAGTACTTC | CASSYYRGETQYF
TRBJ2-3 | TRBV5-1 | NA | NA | TGCGCCAGCGCACCAGACAGGCCCACAGATACGCAGTATTTT | CASAPDRPTDTQYF
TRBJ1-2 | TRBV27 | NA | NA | TGTGCCAGCAGTTTTGGGGCGGGGGGGGGCTACACCTTC | CASSFGAGGGYTF
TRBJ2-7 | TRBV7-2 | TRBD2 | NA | TGTGCCAGCAGCGCGGCCCCTGGGAGCGGGGCTGTTATCTACTTC | CASSAAPGSGAVIYF
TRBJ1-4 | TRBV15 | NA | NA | TGTGCCACCAGCAGAGTTCCCAGAGGGGAAAAACTGTTTTTT | CATSRVPRGEKLFF
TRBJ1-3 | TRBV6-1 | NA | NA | TGTGCCAGCAGGGGCTCAGGGATGGACACCATATATTTT | CASRGSGMDTIYF
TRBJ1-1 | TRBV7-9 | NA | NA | TGTGCCAGCAGCATAGTCCAGGACACTGAAGCTTTCTTT | CASSIVQDTEAFF
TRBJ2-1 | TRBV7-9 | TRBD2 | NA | TGTGCCAGCAGCTACCCTAGCGGGAGGGTAGGTCCGTTCTTC | CASSYPSGRVGPFF
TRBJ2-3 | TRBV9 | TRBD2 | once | TGTGCCAGCAGCACCCGCCTAGCGGGCAGCACAGATACGCAGTATTTT | CASSTRLAGSTDTQYF
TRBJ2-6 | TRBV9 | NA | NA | TGTGCCAGCAGCGTCTTAGCTGGGGCCAACGTCCTGACTTTC | CASSVLAGANVLTF
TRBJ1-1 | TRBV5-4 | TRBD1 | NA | TGTGCCAGCAGCAACGGACAGGGGGCAATGAACACTGAAGCTTTCTTT | CASSNGQGAMNTEAFF
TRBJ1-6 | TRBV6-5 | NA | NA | TGTGCCAGCAGTTACTCGATCTCGGTTTCACCCCTCCACTTT | CASSYSISVSPLHF
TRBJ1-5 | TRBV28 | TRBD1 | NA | TGTGCCAGCAGACCCGACAGGGGCCTTCATCAGCCCCAGCATTTT | CASRPDRGLHQPQHF
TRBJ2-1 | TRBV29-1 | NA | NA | TGCAGCGTTGCCGGCGGGATAGGGTCCTACAATGAGCAGTTCTTC | CSVAGGIGSYNEQFF
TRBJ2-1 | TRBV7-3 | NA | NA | TGTGCCAGCAGCTTAATCGGTAGCGGCAATGAGCAGTTCTTC | CASSLIGSGNEQFF
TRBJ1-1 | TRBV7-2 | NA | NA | TGTGCCAGCAGCCCCAGGGGCCGTAACACTGAAGCTTTCTTT | CASSPRGRNTEAFF
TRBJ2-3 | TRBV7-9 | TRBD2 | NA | TGTGCCAGCAGCTTAAATAGCGGGGGCACAGATACGCAGTATTTT | CASSLNSGGTDTQYF
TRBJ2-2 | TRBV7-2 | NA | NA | TGTGCCAGCAGCTTCGACGTTCTTTACGGGGAGTTGTTTTTT | CASSFDVLYGELFF
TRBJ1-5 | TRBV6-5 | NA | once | TGTGCCAGCAGTTTAACAGGGTCTCAGCCCCAGCATTTT | CASSLTGSQPQHF
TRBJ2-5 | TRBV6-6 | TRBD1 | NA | TGTGCCAGCAGTACCAACAGGGGGCAGGAGACCCAGTACTTC | CASSTNRGQETQYF
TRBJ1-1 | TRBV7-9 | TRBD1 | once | TGTGCCAGCAGCTCGTCGGACAGGGTGGCCATGAACACTGAAGCTTTCTTT | CASSSSDRVAMNTEAFF
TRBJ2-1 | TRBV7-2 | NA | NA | TGTGCCAGCAGCTTAGAGAGGGCCTCCTACAATGAGCAGTTCTTC | CASSLERASYNEQFF
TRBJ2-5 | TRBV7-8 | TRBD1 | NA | TGTGCCAGCAGCATAACCGGGACAGCACGAGAGACCCAGTACTTC | CASSITGTARETQYF
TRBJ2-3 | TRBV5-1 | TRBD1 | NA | TGCGCCAGCAGCCTACCAACAGGGGAACGCACAGATACGCAGTATTTT | CASSLPTGERTDTQYF
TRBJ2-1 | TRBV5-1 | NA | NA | TGCGCCAGCAGCTTGGCCGAGGACTATTACAATGAGCAGTTCTTC | CASSLAEDYYNEQFF
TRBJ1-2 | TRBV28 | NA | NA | TGTGCCACCAGAGAGCCGCGCTATGGCTACACCTTC | CATREPRYGYTF
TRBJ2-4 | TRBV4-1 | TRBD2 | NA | TGCGCCAGCAGCCAGATCGGGGGGGCGGGGGACATTCAGTACTTC | CASSQIGGAGDIQYF
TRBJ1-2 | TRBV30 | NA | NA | TGTGCCTGGAGTGTTCGGGTTATCTTCGGGGATGGCTACACCTTC | CAWSVRVIFGDGYTF
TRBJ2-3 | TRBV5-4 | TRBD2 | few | TGTGCCAGCAGCTCCGGGACTAAGGTCGATTTT | CASSSGTKVDF
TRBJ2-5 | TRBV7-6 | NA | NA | TGTGCCAGCAGCTTAGGAACACAGTTCCAAGAGACCCAGTACTTC | CASSLGTQFQETQYF
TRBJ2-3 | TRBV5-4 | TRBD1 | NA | TGTGCCAGCAGCCGAACAGGGGCCAGCACAGATACGCAGTATTTT | CASSRTGASTDTQYF
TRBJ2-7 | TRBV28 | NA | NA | TGTGCCTCCCAAACGTCCCGGAGCGGATACGAGCAGTACTTC | CASQTSRSGYEQYF
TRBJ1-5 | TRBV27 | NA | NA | TGTGCCAGCAGTTTGCGGCCCTTTCAGCCCCAGCATTTT | CASSLRPFQPQHF
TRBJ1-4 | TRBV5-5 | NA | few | TGTGCCAGCCGGCCAGGGGCGCGTACTGAAAAACTGTTTTTT | CASRPGARTEKLFF
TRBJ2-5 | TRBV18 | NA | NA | TGTGCCAGCTCACCACCGGGGGGGCTTGAGACCCAGTACTTC | CASSPPGGLETQYF
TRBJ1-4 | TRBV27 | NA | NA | TGTGCCAGCAGTTTATCGTCGAGGGCAGGAATGGGTGAAAAACTGTTTTTT | CASSLSSRAGMGEKLFF